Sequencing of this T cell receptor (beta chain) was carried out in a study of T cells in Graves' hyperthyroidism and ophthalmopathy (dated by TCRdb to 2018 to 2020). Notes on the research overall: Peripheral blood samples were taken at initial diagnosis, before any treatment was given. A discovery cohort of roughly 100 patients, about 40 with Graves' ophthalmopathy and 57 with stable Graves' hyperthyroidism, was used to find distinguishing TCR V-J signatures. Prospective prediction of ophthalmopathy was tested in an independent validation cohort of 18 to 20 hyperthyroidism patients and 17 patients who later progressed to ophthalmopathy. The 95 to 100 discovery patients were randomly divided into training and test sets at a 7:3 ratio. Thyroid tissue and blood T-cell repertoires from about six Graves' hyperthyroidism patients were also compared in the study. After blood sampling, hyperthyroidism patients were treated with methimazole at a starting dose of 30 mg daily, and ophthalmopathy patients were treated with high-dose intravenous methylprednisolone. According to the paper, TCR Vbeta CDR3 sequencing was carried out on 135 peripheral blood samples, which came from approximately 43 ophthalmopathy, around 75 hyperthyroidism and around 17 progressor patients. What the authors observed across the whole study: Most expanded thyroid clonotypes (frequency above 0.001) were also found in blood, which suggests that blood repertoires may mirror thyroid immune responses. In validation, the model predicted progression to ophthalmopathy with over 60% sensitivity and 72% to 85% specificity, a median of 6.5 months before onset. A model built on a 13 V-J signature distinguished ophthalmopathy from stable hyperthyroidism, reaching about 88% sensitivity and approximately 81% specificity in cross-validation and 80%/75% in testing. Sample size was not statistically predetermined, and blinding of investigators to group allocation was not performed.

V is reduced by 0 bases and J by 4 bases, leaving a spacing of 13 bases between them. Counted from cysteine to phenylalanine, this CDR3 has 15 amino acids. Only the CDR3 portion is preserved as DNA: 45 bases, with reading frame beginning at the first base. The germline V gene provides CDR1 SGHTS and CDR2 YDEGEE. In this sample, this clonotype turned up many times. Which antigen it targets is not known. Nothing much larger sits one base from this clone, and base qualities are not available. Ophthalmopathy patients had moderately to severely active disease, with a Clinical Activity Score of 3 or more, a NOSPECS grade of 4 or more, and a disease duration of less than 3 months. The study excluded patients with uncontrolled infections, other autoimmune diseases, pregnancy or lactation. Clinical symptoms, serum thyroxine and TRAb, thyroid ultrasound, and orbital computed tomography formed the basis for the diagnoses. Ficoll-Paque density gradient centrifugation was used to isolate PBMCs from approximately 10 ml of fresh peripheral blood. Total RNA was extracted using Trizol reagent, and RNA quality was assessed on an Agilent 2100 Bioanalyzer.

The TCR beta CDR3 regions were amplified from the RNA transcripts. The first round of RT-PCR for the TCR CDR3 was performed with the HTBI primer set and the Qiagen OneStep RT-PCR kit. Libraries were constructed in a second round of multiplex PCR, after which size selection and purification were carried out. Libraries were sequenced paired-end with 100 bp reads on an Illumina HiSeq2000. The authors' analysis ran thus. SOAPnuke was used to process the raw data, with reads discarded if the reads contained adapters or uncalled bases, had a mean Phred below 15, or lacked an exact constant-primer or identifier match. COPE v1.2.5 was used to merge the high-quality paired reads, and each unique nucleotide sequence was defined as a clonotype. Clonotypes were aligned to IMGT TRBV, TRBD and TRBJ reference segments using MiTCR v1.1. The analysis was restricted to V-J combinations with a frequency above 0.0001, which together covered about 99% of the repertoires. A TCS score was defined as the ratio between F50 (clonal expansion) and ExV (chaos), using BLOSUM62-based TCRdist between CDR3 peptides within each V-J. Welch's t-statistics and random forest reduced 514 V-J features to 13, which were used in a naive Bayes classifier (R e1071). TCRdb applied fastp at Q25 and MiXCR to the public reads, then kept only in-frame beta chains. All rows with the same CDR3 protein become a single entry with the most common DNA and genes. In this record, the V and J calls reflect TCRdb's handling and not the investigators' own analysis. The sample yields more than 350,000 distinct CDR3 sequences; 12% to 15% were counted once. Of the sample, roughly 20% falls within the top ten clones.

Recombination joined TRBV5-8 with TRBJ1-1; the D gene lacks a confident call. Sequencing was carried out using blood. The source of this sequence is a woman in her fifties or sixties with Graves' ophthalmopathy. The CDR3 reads CASSLAVWAGTEAFF. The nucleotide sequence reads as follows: TGTGCCAGCAGCTTGGCCGTGTGGGCGGGCACTGAAGCTTTCTTT.